This TCR beta chain was recorded in a study of radiotherapy plus CTLA-4 blockade in lung cancer. Assay: immunoSEQ multiplex PCR; the TCRdb copy retains only in-frame clones and omits some. Of over 70,000 clones detected, around 87% appear once; the ten largest clones hold about 2%. Germline lookup yields CDR1 MDHEN and CDR2 SYDVKM. The CDR3 has 18 amino acids. Trimming took 9 bases from V and 1 from J; bases not matched to a gene: 15. Sample: peripheral blood, taken from a patient treated with radiotherapy plus ipilimumab. This rearrangement joins TRBV28 to TRBJ2-7; 13 nucleotides align to TRBD2. The TCR sequence derives from a human donor with non-small cell lung cancer who had a partial response to radiotherapy plus ipilimumab. This chain's CDR3 is CASESGLAGVLQSYEQYV. CDR3 nucleotides: TGTGCCAGTGAGAGTGGACTAGCGGGAGTATTACAGTCCTACGAGCAGTACGTC.